This TCR beta chain was sequenced during a study of cytomegalovirus exposure and HLA in healthy donors. The CDR3 consists of 13 residues. V lost 2 bases, J lost 1 base, and 6 bases lay in between. From germline, CDR1 is SGHRS and CDR2 YFSETQ. For this clone: Its antigen is unknown.

Whole-study results and caveats: A previous analysis found most TCR beta V segments productive roughly 87% or roughly 30% of the time. A later analysis reported that several of the most significant clusters appeared to be linked to common viral pathogens, among them Epstein-Barr virus. Fewer N-insertions than the roughly 670-donor mean were reportedly shown by an Asian-associated ancestry cluster in a later analysis. A missense variant in DCLRE1C was later tied to TCR beta V- and J-gene trimming.

With 60 Vbeta and 13 Jbeta primers, the PCR was carried out. Repertoires were generated with immunoSEQ multiplex PCR, while TCRdb's copy carries only in-frame clones and drops some. Of about 140,000 clones listed, 80% are singletons. Sequenced material: PBMCs. This chain joins TRBV5-1 and TRBJ1-1; D unresolved. This receptor was identified in a man aged 50-59 years in good health and CMV-seronegative. CDR3 loop: CASSFEANTEAFF. CDR3 DNA sequence: TGCGCCAGCAGCTTCGAGGCGAACACTGAAGCTTTCTTT.